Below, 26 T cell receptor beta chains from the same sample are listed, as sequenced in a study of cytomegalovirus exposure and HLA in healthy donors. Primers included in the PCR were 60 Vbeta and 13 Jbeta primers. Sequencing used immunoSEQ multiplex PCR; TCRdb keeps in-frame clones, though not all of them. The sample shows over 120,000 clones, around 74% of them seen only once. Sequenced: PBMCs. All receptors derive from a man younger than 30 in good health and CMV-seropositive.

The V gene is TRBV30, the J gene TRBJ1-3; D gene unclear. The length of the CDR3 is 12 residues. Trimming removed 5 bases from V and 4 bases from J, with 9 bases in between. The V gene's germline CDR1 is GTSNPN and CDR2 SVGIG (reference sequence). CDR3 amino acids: CAWAPTGNTIYF. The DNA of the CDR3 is TGTGCCTGGGCCCCCACAGGAAACACCATATATTTT.

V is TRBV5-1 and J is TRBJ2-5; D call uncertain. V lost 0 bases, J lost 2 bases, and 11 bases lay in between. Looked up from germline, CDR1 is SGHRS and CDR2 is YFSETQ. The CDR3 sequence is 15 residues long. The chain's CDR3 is CASSLAVELQETQYF. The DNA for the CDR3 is TGCGCCAGCAGCTTGGCCGTAGAGCTTCAAGAGACCCAGTACTTC.

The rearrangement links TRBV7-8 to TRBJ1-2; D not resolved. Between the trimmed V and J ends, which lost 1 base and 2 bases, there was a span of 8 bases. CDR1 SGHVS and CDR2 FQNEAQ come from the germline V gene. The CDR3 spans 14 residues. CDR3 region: CASSLDAGNYGYTF. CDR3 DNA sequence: TGTGCCAGCAGCTTAGATGCAGGAAACTATGGCTACACCTTC.

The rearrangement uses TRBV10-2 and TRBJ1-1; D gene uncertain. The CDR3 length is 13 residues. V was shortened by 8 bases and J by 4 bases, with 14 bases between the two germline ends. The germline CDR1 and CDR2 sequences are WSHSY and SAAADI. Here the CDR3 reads CASLGGRTTEAFF. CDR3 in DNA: TGCGCCAGCCTCGGAGGCAGGACCACTGAAGCTTTCTTT.

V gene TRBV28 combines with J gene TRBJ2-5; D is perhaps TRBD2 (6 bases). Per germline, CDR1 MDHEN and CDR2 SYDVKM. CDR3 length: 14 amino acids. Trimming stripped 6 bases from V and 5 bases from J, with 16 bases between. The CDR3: CASSLRGSGETQYF. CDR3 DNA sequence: TGTGCCAGCAGCTTACGGGGAAGCGGGGAGACCCAGTACTTC.

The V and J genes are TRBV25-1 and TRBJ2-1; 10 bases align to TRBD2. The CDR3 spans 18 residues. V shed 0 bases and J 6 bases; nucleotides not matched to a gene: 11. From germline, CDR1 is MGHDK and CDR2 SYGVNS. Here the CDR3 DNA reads TGTGCCAGCAGTGAATATAAAACGCGAAGCGGGAGGGCCAATGAGCAGTTCTTC. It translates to CASSEYKTRSGRANEQFF.

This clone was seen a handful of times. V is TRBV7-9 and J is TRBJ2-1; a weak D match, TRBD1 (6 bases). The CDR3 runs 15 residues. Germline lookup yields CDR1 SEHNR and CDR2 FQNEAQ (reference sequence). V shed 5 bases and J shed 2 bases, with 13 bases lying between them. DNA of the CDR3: TGTGCCAGCAGCCCCCGGGACAAACCCTACAATGAGCAGTTCTTC. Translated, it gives CASSPRDKPYNEQFF. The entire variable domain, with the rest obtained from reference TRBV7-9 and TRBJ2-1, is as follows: DTGVSQNPRHKITKRGQNVTFRCDPISEHNRLYWYRQTLGQGPEFLTYFQNEAQLEKSRLLSDRFSAERPKGSFSTLEIQRTEQGDSAMYLCASSPRDKPYNEQFFGPGTRLTVL.

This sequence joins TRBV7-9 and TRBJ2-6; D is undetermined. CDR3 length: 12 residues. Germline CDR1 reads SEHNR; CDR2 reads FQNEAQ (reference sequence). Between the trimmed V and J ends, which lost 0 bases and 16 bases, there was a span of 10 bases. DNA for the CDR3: TGTGCCAGCAGCTTAGCTCTGAACTTTCTGACTTTC. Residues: CASSLALNFLTF.

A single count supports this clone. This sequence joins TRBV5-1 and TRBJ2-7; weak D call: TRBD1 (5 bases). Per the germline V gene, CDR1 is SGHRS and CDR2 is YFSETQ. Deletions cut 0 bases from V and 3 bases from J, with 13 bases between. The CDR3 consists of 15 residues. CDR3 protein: CASSLAPTEHYEQYF. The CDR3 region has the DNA TGCGCCAGCAGCTTGGCGCCGACAGAACACTACGAGCAGTACTTC.

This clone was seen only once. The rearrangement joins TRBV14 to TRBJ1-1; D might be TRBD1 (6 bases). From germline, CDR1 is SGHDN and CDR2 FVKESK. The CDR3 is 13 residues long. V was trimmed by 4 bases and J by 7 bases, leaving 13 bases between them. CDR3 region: CASSLILQGEAFF. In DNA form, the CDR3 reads TGTGCCAGCAGCCTAATTTTACAGGGTGAAGCTTTCTTT.

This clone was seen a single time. CDR3 nucleotides: TGTGCCAGCAGCTGGAGATTAGGGGGCTCGGGAAACACCATATATTTT. This gives the protein CASSWRLGGSGNTIYF. J is TRBJ1-3 and V is TRBV7-8; 7 bases are shared with TRBD1. The CDR3 is 16 amino acids. V lost 4 bases and J lost 4; bases outside the gene matches: 10. The V gene's germline CDR1 is SGHVS and CDR2 FQNEAQ.

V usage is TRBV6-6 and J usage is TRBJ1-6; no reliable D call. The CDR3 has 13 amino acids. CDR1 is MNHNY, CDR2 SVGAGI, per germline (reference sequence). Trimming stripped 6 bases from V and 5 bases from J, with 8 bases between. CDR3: CASSILDNSPLHF. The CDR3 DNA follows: TGTGCCAGCAGCATACTAGATAATTCACCCCTCCACTTT.

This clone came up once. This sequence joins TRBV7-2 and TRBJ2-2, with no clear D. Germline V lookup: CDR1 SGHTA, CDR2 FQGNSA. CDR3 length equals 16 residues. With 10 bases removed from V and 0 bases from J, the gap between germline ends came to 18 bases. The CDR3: CATHRGPRSNTGELFF. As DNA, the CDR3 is TGTGCCACCCACCGAGGCCCCAGATCGAACACCGGGGAGCTGTTTTTT.

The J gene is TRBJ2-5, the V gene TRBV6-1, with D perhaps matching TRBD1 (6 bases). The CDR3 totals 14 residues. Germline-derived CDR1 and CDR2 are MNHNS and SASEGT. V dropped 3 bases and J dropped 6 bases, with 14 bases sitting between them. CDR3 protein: CASSDWDTPQTQYF. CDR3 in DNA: TGTGCCAGCAGTGATTGGGACACCCCCCAGACCCAGTACTTC.

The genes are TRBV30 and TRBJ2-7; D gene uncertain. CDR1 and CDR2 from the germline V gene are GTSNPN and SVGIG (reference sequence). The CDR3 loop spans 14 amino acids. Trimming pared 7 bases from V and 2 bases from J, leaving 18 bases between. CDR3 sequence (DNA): TGTGCCTCCACCGGCTCTAGGCAAGCCTACGAGCAGTACTTC. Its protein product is CASTGSRQAYEQYF.

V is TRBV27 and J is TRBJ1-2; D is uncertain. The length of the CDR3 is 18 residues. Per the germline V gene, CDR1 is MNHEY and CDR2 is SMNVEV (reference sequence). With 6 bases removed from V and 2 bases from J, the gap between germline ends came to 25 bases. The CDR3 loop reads CASRTALLGRTTNYGYTF. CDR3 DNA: TGTGCCAGCAGAACAGCCCTCTTAGGACGGACTACAAACTATGGCTACACCTTC.

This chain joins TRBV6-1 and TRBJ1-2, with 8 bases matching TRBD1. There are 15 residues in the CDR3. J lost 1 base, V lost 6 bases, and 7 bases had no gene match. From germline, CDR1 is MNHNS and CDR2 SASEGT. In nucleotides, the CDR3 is TGTGCCAGCAGAGAACTCGGACAGGGTAACTATGGCTACACCTTC. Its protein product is CASRELGQGNYGYTF.

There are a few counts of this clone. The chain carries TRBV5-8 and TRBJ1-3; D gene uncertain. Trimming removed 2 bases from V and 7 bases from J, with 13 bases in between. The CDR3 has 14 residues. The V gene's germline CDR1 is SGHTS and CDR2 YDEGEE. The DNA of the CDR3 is TGTGCCAGCAGCTTCGGGGAAGCGCGGAACACCATATATTTT. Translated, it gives CASSFGEARNTIYF.

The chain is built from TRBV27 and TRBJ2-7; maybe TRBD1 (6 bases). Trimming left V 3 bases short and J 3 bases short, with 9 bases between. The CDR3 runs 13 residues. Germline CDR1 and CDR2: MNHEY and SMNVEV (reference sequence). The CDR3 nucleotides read TGTGCCAGCAGTTTCCGGACAGACTACGAGCAGTACTTC. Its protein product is CASSFRTDYEQYF.

The CDR3 bases are TGTGCCTGGAGTTTCTCGACTTCTTACGAGCAGTACTTC. Translated: CAWSFSTSYEQYF. This sequence joins TRBV30 and TRBJ2-7; D is ambiguous. Germline CDR1 reads GTSNPN; CDR2 reads SVGIG (reference sequence). The CDR3 is 13 residues long. Trimming stripped 2 bases from V and 4 bases from J, with 12 bases between.

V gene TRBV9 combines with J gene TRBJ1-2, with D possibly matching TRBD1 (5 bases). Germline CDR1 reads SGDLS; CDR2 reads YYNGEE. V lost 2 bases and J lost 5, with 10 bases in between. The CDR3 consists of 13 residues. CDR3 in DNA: TGTGCCAGCAGCGTGGCAGGGTTGTATGGCTACACCTTC. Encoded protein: CASSVAGLYGYTF.

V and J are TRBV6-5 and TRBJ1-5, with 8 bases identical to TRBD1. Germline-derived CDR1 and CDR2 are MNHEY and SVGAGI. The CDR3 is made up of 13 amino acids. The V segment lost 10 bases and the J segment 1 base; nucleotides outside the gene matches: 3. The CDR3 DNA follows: TGTGCCACCACAGGGGGGAGCAATCAGCCCCAGCATTTT. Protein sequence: CATTGGSNQPQHF.

The CDR3 protein is CASGNQGVPEAFF. In nucleotides, the CDR3 is TGTGCCAGCGGTAATCAGGGGGTCCCTGAAGCTTTCTTT. The chain links TRBV6-6 to TRBJ1-1; 7 bases are a match to TRBD1. Trimming took 8 bases from V and 6 from J; bases not matched to a gene: 9. CDR1 MNHNY and CDR2 SVGAGI come from the germline V gene (reference sequence). This CDR3 contains 13 residues.

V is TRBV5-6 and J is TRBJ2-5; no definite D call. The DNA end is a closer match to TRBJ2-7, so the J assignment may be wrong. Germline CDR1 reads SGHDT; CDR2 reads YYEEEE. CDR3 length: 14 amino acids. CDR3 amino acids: CASSLRSVTYEQYF. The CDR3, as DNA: TGTGCCAGCAGTCTCAGGTCTGTAACCTACGAGCAGTACTTC.

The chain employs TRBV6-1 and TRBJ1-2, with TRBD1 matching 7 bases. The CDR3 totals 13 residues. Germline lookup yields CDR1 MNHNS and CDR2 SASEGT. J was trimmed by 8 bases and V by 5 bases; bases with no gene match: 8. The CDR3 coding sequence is TGTGCCAGCAGTTTAGGACAGGCCAAGGGCTACACCTTC. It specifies CASSLGQAKGYTF.

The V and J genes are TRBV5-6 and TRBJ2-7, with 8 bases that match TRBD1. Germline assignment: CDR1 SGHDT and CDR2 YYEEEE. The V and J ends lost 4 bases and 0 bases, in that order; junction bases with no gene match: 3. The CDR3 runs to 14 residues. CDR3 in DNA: TGTGCCAGCAGCCTGGGACAGGCCTCCTACGAGCAGTACTTC. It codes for CASSLGQASYEQYF.